Listed below are T cell receptor beta chains from one sample, sequenced in a study of blood T cells in healthy people across ages. TCRdb re-called the 5' RACE reads through MiXCR, storing one row per CDR3 protein. Seen here are roughly 1,700,000 distinct CDR3 sequences, under 30% observed once, and the top ten hold 7.7%. The sequenced sample consisted of blood. These receptors were obtained from a woman in her 30s in good health. CDR3s include the opening cysteine and the closing phenylalanine or tryptophan. The D gene is left open where the match is weak. A row's size may be missing; if present it is once, few, many or a size class.

v_call: TRBV7-3; clone_size: few; j_call: TRBJ2-2; d_call: TRBD2; cdr3_length: 13; cdr3_nt: TGTGCCACGGGGGGTACGAACACCGGGGAGCTGTTTTTT; cdr3_aa: CATGGTNTGELFF
v_call: TRBV7-9; clone_size: few; j_call: TRBJ2-3; d_call: NA; cdr3_length: 12; cdr3_nt: TGTGCCAGCAGCCCGGCCCCTGGTACGCAGTATTTT; cdr3_aa: CASSPAPGTQYF
v_call: TRBV20-1; clone_size: few; j_call: TRBJ1-1; d_call: NA; cdr3_length: 13; cdr3_nt: TGTAGTGCTAGAGACAGCTGGGGCACTGAAGCTTTCTTT; cdr3_aa: CSARDSWGTEAFF
v_call: TRBV20-1; clone_size: NA; j_call: TRBJ2-3; d_call: NA; cdr3_length: 13; cdr3_nt: TGCAGTGCTCCACAGGACCTAACAGATACGCAGTATTTT; cdr3_aa: CSAPQDLTDTQYF
v_call: TRBV6-1; clone_size: few; j_call: TRBJ1-2; d_call: NA; cdr3_length: 13; cdr3_nt: TGTGCCAGCAGAGTCAGGGTACCCTATGGCTACACCTTC; cdr3_aa: CASRVRVPYGYTF
v_call: TRBV3-1; clone_size: many; j_call: TRBJ2-7; d_call: TRBD2; cdr3_length: 15; cdr3_nt: TGTGCCAGCAGCCAAGAAACACTAGCGGCTTACGAGCAGTACTTC; cdr3_aa: CASSQETLAAYEQYF
v_call: TRBV6-2/TRBV6-3; clone_size: few; j_call: TRBJ2-1; d_call: NA; cdr3_length: 16; cdr3_nt: TGTGCCAGCAGTATCCCTCGAGTAGCGTTGTACAATGAGCAGTTCTTC; cdr3_aa: CASSIPRVALYNEQFF
v_call: TRBV5-1; clone_size: few; j_call: TRBJ2-7; d_call: NA; cdr3_length: 14; cdr3_nt: TGCGCCAGCAGCTTTCCAGGGAACTCCTACGAGCAGTACTTC; cdr3_aa: CASSFPGNSYEQYF
v_call: TRBV28; clone_size: few; j_call: TRBJ2-7; d_call: NA; cdr3_length: 14; cdr3_nt: TGTGCCAGCAGTTTATCTGGGGCACAATACGAGCAGTACTTC; cdr3_aa: CASSLSGAQYEQYF
v_call: TRBV12-3/TRBV12-4; clone_size: NA; j_call: TRBJ1-1; d_call: TRBD1; cdr3_length: 15; cdr3_nt: TGTGCCAGCAGTTTACGGGACAGGGGAGATCAGGAGGCTTTCTTT; cdr3_aa: CASSLRDRGDQEAFF
v_call: TRBV7-2; clone_size: NA; j_call: TRBJ1-1; d_call: NA; cdr3_length: 15; cdr3_nt: TGTGCCATCAGCTTAGGAGTGGGCAGGAGCACTGAAGCTTTCTTT; cdr3_aa: CAISLGVGRSTEAFF
v_call: TRBV9; clone_size: NA; j_call: TRBJ2-5; d_call: NA; cdr3_length: 14; cdr3_nt: TGTGCCAGCAGCGTACCAGGGGTCGGGGAGACCCAGTACTTC; cdr3_aa: CASSVPGVGETQYF
v_call: TRBV7-2; clone_size: NA; j_call: TRBJ1-4; d_call: NA; cdr3_length: 19; cdr3_nt: TGTGCCAGCAGCTTAGGAGGGACATCCCTCGGGGCAACCAATGAAAAACTGTTTTTT; cdr3_aa: CASSLGGTSLGATNEKLFF
v_call: TRBV7-6; clone_size: many; j_call: TRBJ2-7; d_call: NA; cdr3_length: 13; cdr3_nt: TGTGCCAGCACCGGGACTGACTCCTACGAGCAGTACTTC; cdr3_aa: CASTGTDSYEQYF
v_call: TRBV19; clone_size: NA; j_call: TRBJ2-1; d_call: NA; cdr3_length: 11; cdr3_nt: TGTGCCAGTAGTGGGGGGATGGAGCAGTTCTTC; cdr3_aa: CASSGGMEQFF
v_call: TRBV7-2; clone_size: many; j_call: TRBJ2-1; d_call: NA; cdr3_length: 13; cdr3_nt: TGTGCCAGCAGCTTAACCCCCGGGAATGAGCAGTTCTTC; cdr3_aa: CASSLTPGNEQFF
v_call: TRBV4-3; clone_size: NA; j_call: TRBJ2-3; d_call: NA; cdr3_length: 15; cdr3_nt: TGCGCCAGCAGCCAAGAGGCGGCGGGTTCCGATACGCAGTATTTT; cdr3_aa: CASSQEAAGSDTQYF
v_call: TRBV5-4; clone_size: NA; j_call: TRBJ2-7; d_call: NA; cdr3_length: 15; cdr3_nt: TGTGCCAGCAGCTTGGCTAGGGACGGCTCCTACGAGCAGTACTTC; cdr3_aa: CASSLARDGSYEQYF
v_call: TRBV28; clone_size: few; j_call: TRBJ1-5; d_call: NA; cdr3_length: 18; cdr3_nt: TGTGCCAGCAGTTTATCCCAGGGTCTTGGGTCTTTAGATCAGCCCCAGCATTTT; cdr3_aa: CASSLSQGLGSLDQPQHF
v_call: TRBV18; clone_size: NA; j_call: TRBJ2-7; d_call: NA; cdr3_length: 14; cdr3_nt: TGTGCCAGCACACACGGGACGGGGGCCCACGAGCAGTACTTC; cdr3_aa: CASTHGTGAHEQYF
v_call: TRBV6-4; clone_size: NA; j_call: TRBJ2-3; d_call: NA; cdr3_length: 14; cdr3_nt: TGTGCCAGCAGTGACACCGGCCGGGGAGATACGCAGTATTTT; cdr3_aa: CASSDTGRGDTQYF
v_call: TRBV4-1; clone_size: many; j_call: TRBJ1-2; d_call: TRBD1; cdr3_length: 15; cdr3_nt: TGCGCCAGCAGCCAAGCCCCGGGACAGGGGACGAGCTACACCTTC; cdr3_aa: CASSQAPGQGTSYTF
v_call: TRBV5-4; clone_size: many; j_call: TRBJ2-3; d_call: NA; cdr3_length: 14; cdr3_nt: TGTGCCAGCAGCTCCGGACAAACCACAGATACGCAGTATTTT; cdr3_aa: CASSSGQTTDTQYF
v_call: TRBV28; clone_size: NA; j_call: TRBJ2-1; d_call: NA; cdr3_length: 16; cdr3_nt: TGTGCCAGCAGTTTATCCGCGGGGTGGGCCTACAATGAGCAGTTCTTC; cdr3_aa: CASSLSAGWAYNEQFF
v_call: TRBV12-3/TRBV12-4; clone_size: NA; j_call: TRBJ2-1; d_call: NA; cdr3_length: 12; cdr3_nt: TGTGCCAGCAGTCCCATGGCCAATGAGCAGTTCTTC; cdr3_aa: CASSPMANEQFF
v_call: TRBV7-8; clone_size: NA; j_call: TRBJ2-7; d_call: TRBD2; cdr3_length: 17; cdr3_nt: TGTGCCAGCAGCACCTCAGCTAGCGGGACAGTGCCCTACGAGCAGTACTTC; cdr3_aa: CASSTSASGTVPYEQYF
v_call: TRBV4-1; clone_size: few; j_call: TRBJ2-4; d_call: NA; cdr3_length: 20; cdr3_nt: TGCGCCAGCAGCCAGTGGGGGCCACTCTCACCTCTTATAGCCAAAAACATTCAGTACTTC; cdr3_aa: CASSQWGPLSPLIAKNIQYF
v_call: TRBV3-1; clone_size: few; j_call: TRBJ2-1; d_call: NA; cdr3_length: 11; cdr3_nt: TGTGCCAGCAGCTTACGGGAGACCCAGTTCTTC; cdr3_aa: CASSLRETQFF